The 14 T cell receptor beta chains below were found in one sample sequenced in a study of shared clonotypes between healthy human individuals. Profiled with immunoSEQ multiplex PCR; TCRdb holds only in-frame clones, not every one. The data contain approximately 2.5 million clones, over 85% of them singletons. The sequencing sample was made of naive CD4+ T cells from PBMCs. Subset in this sample: CD45RA+ positively selected. The receptors originated from a man between 18 and 29 years old in good health. Some clones in this sample may be carry-over from other donors' samples.

Written as DNA, the CDR3 is TGTGCCAGCTCGCGGGACAGTTCAAATGAAAAACTGTTTTTT. Translation gives CASSRDSSNEKLFF. The chain links TRBV18 to TRBJ1-4; 7 bases are a match to TRBD1. Germline V gene lookup returns CDR1 KGHSH and CDR2 LQKENI. The V and J ends lost 6 bases and 5 bases, in that order; junction bases with no gene match: 6. The CDR3 is 14 residues long.

The CDR3 loop is CASSLPILAGVPDTQYF. CDR3 coding DNA: TGTGCCAGCAGCCTCCCAATACTAGCGGGAGTTCCAGATACGCAGTATTTT. V and J are TRBV28 and TRBJ2-3; 11 bases agree with TRBD2. The V and J ends lost 6 bases and 4 bases, in that order; junction bases with no gene match: 12. The CDR3 is made up of 17 amino acids. CDR1 and CDR2 (germline): MDHEN, SYDVKM.

This clone was counted between two and nine times. The rearrangement links TRBV5-1 to TRBJ1-1; weak D call: TRBD1 (6 bases). The CDR3 covers 15 residues. In germline, CDR1 is SGHRS, CDR2 YFSETQ. The V gene lost 0 bases and the J gene lost 1 base, with 10 bases spanning the gap. CDR3 in DNA: TGCGCCAGCAGCTTGGAGTTGACAGGGAACACTGAAGCTTTCTTT. Protein sequence: CASSLELTGNTEAFF.

This clone was counted a single time. This chain connects TRBV18 to TRBJ2-6, with D tentatively TRBD2 (6 bases). Germline CDR1 and CDR2: KGHSH and LQKENI. Trimming shortened V by 3 bases and J by 2 bases, and 17 bases separated the two germline ends. The CDR3 contains 18 residues. The CDR3, as DNA: TGTGCCAGCTCACCTACCTCCGGGTGGGGGGCTGGGGCCAACGTCCTGACTTTC. Translation: CASSPTSGWGAGANVLTF. The full variable domain, in which reference TRBV18 and TRBJ2-6 provide the parts outside the CDR3, is NAGVMQNPRHLVRRRGQEARLRCSPMKGHSHVYWYRQLPEEGLKFMVYLQKENIIDESGMPKERFSAEFPKEGPSILRIQQVVRGDSAAYFCASSPTSGWGAGANVLTFGAGSRLTVL.

The V gene is TRBV5-1, the J gene TRBJ1-1; a possible D gene is TRBD1 (5 bases). Looked up from germline, CDR1 is SGHRS and CDR2 is YFSETQ. V gave up 4 bases and J gave up 6 bases, with 7 bases separating them. The CDR3 runs to 11 residues. The CDR3 nucleotides are TGCGCCAGCAGCGAGGGGTCTGAAGCTTTCTTT. Amino acid sequence: CASSEGSEAFF.

This clone was found once. The chain links TRBV19 to TRBJ1-3, with D possibly being TRBD1 (6 bases). The CDR3 has 16 amino acids. The germline V gene has CDR1 LNHDA and CDR2 SQIVND (reference sequence). The germline V and J ends were trimmed by 1 base and 3 bases, with 13 bases remaining between them. CDR3 in amino acids: CASSIARGARGNTIYF. In DNA, the CDR3 is TGTGCCAGTAGTATAGCACGGGGGGCGCGTGGAAACACCATATATTTT.

This chain joins TRBV11-2 and TRBJ2-7; no reliable D call. The germline CDR1 and CDR2 sequences are SGHAT and FQNNGV. This CDR3 has 16 amino acids. The germline V and J ends were trimmed by 0 bases and 2 bases, with 14 bases remaining between them. The CDR3 region has the DNA TGTGCCAGCAGCTTAGATCCCCCCGGCCTTGCCTACGAGCAGTACTTC. Translation gives CASSLDPPGLAYEQYF.

The chain combines TRBV7-2 with TRBJ2-7; 13 positions agree with TRBD2. The CDR3 sequence is 15 residues long. Per germline, CDR1 SGHTA and CDR2 FQGNSA. After removal of 5 bases from V and 3 bases from J, the junction contained 4 bases not matched to a gene. The CDR3 loop is CASSQGLAGVYEQYF. In DNA form, the CDR3 reads TGTGCCAGCAGCCAAGGACTAGCGGGAGTCTACGAGCAGTACTTC.

The genes are TRBV7-8 and TRBJ2-1; 10 bases are shared with TRBD2. The trim removed 0 bases at V and 7 bases at J, leaving 0 bases unmatched. Germline CDR1 SGHVS, CDR2 FQNEAQ. The CDR3 extends over 14 amino acids. The CDR3 DNA reads as TGTGCCAGCAGCTTAGCACTAGCGGGAAATGAGCAGTTCTTC. It is translated as CASSLALAGNEQFF.

The chain couples TRBV15 to TRBJ2-7; tentative D call: TRBD2 (5 bases). Trimming shortened V by 3 bases and J by 3 bases, and 9 bases separated the two germline ends. From germline, CDR1 is LNHNV and CDR2 YYDKDF (reference sequence). CDR3 length equals 13 residues. CDR3 DNA sequence: TGTGCCACCAGCAGCGAGGGATTCTACGAGCAGTACTTC. It is translated as CATSSEGFYEQYF.

V usage is TRBV27 and J usage is TRBJ2-7; D ambiguous. The CDR3 contains 16 residues. V lost 1 base and J lost 0, with 13 bases in between. Per the germline V gene, CDR1 is MNHEY and CDR2 is SMNVEV (reference sequence). For the CDR3, the DNA is TGTGCCAGCAGTTTATATCTCCCGCCGTTCTCCTACGAGCAGTACTTC. This encodes CASSLYLPPFSYEQYF.

CDR3 amino acids: CASSLTPGTNTEAFF. The CDR3 bases are TGTGCCAGCAGCTTAACTCCAGGCACGAACACTGAAGCTTTCTTT. The chain has TRBV7-3 and TRBJ1-1; D not certain. The CDR3 covers 15 residues. Looked up from germline, CDR1 is SGHTA and CDR2 is FQGTGA. Trimming removed 0 bases at V and 1 base at J, with 9 bases between.

The V and J genes are TRBV28 and TRBJ1-2; possible D gene TRBD1, 6 bases. The CDR3 consists of 12 residues. Trimming removed 5 bases from V and 12 bases from J, with 16 bases in between. Germline V gene data show CDR1 as MDHEN and CDR2 as SYDVKM. In DNA form, the CDR3 reads TGTGCCAGCAGTCCAACTACAGGGTTAGACACCTTC. Translation gives CASSPTTGLDTF.

This chain uses TRBV7-8 with TRBJ2-5, with D unclear. Trimming pared 5 bases from V and 5 bases from J, leaving 15 bases between. There are 14 residues in the CDR3. Germline assignment: CDR1 SGHVS and CDR2 FQNEAQ. The CDR3 sequence is CASSRGRRRETQYF. The CDR3, as DNA: TGTGCCAGCAGCCGTGGGCGGAGACGGGAGACCCAGTACTTC.